These T cell receptor beta chains were read from a single sample in a study of blood T cell repertoires in COVID-19. Profiled with immunoSEQ multiplex PCR; TCRdb holds only in-frame clones, not every one. The table lists 210,000 or so clones, roughly 90% of them singletons. Sequencing was done on a sample of peripheral blood. The source is a woman aged 40 to 50 who had recovered from COVID-19. Both conserved end residues are part of each CDR3. D genes are given only for firm matches. A row's size may be missing; if present it is once, few, many or a size class.

CDR3 | DNA | D | J | size | V
CASSSAATDTEKLFF | TGTGCCAGTAGTTCTGCAGCGACAGACACCGAAAAACTGTTTTTT | - | TRBJ1-4 | - | TRBV19
CAWSGGRESSYEQYF | TGTGCCTGGTCGGGGGGACGGGAAAGCTCCTACGAGCAGTACTTC | TRBD2 | TRBJ2-7 | - | TRBV30
CSLKDGDYGYTF | TGCAGCCTGAAGGACGGGGACTATGGCTACACCTTC | - | TRBJ1-2 | - | TRBV29-1
CASSLAGGGSTDTQYF | TGCGCCAGCAGCTTGGCCGGGGGAGGAAGCACAGATACGCAGTATTTT | - | TRBJ2-3 | - | TRBV5-1
CASRQGGLAGADTQYF | TGTGCCAGCAGACAAGGGGGACTAGCGGGAGCAGATACGCAGTATTTT | TRBD2 | TRBJ2-3 | - | TRBV2
CAFTRRDRGYEQYF | TGTGCCTTTACACGCCGGGACAGGGGATACGAGCAGTACTTC | TRBD1 | TRBJ2-7 | - | TRBV30
CASSSPQGIGTDTQYF | TGTGCCAGCAGTTCACCCCAGGGAATTGGAACAGATACGCAGTATTTT | - | TRBJ2-3 | - | TRBV28
CASSQLAGEVNEQFF | TGTGCCAGCAGCCAACTAGCGGGAGAGGTAAATGAGCAGTTCTTC | TRBD2 | TRBJ2-1 | - | TRBV27
CASSEQGVNEQYF | TGCGCCAGCAGCGAACAGGGCGTCAACGAGCAGTACTTC | - | TRBJ2-7 | - | TRBV5-1
CASSIGLAGVSPYEQYF | TGTGCCAGTAGTATAGGACTAGCGGGAGTCAGTCCCTACGAGCAGTACTTC | TRBD2 | TRBJ2-7 | - | TRBV19
CASSFGGDYNEQFF | TGCGCCAGCAGCTTTGGCGGGGATTACAATGAGCAGTTCTTC | - | TRBJ2-1 | - | TRBV5-1
CACRTKEETQYF | TGTGCCTGTAGGACTAAGGAAGAGACCCAGTACTTC | - | TRBJ2-5 | - | TRBV30
CASSIPRVQNGEAFF | TGTGCCAGTAGTATCCCCCGGGTCCAAAACGGGGAAGCTTTCTTT | - | TRBJ1-1 | - | TRBV19
CATARAEGYTF | TGTGCCACCGCGAGGGCGGAAGGCTACACCTTC | - | TRBJ1-2 | - | TRBV28
CASSQGLAGGKQYF | TGTGCCAGCAGCCAGGGACTAGCGGGAGGGAAGCAGTACTTC | TRBD2 | TRBJ2-7 | - | TRBV3-1/TRBV3-2
CASSLAGQGGTEAFF | TGTGCCAGCTCACTGGCGGGACAGGGGGGCACTGAAGCTTTCTTT | TRBD1 | TRBJ1-1 | - | TRBV18
CASSQVTSRRQETQYF | TGTGCCAGCAGCCAAGTAACTAGTCGTCGGCAAGAGACCCAGTACTTC | - | TRBJ2-5 | once | TRBV14
CASAPGIPGQVVSWVYEQYF | TGCGCCAGCGCCCCCGGGATTCCGGGACAGGTAGTCTCGTGGGTCTACGAGCAGTACTTC | TRBD1 | TRBJ2-7 | - | TRBV10-1
CAWRGQGAGSPLHF | TGTGCCTGGAGAGGCCAGGGGGCAGGTTCACCCCTCCACTTT | TRBD1 | TRBJ1-6 | - | TRBV30
CASSLSRTSGRAGEQFF | TGTGCCAGCAGCTTGTCTCGGACTAGCGGGAGGGCCGGTGAGCAGTTCTTC | TRBD2 | TRBJ2-1 | - | TRBV5-8
CASSLTGSGANVLTF | TGTGCCAGCAGTTTAACAGGATCCGGGGCCAACGTCCTGACTTTC | - | TRBJ2-6 | - | TRBV28
CASSLERGMALRGYTF | TGTGCCAGCAGCTTAGAGCGCGGAATGGCTTTGAGAGGCTACACCTTC | - | TRBJ1-2 | - | TRBV7-9
CASSPISINYGYTF | TGTGCCAGCAGCCCAATAAGCATAAACTATGGCTACACCTTC | - | TRBJ1-2 | - | TRBV7-9
CSARRQGSVADTQYF | TGCAGCGCCCGCCGGCAGGGGTCAGTCGCAGATACGCAGTATTTT | - | TRBJ2-3 | - | TRBV29-1
CASSSTRVPANTNYGYTF | TGTGCCAGCTCAAGCACCCGGGTACCGGCGAATACTAACTATGGCTACACCTTC | - | TRBJ1-2 | - | TRBV18
CAISDRDSGNTIYF | TGTGCCATCAGCGACAGGGACTCTGGAAACACCATATATTTT | TRBD1 | TRBJ1-3 | - | TRBV10-3
CASSREGRDTQYF | TGCGCCAGCAGCCGGGAGGGCCGGGATACGCAGTATTTT | TRBD2 | TRBJ2-3 | - | TRBV5-1
CASATYEVAETQYF | TGCGCCAGCGCCACATATGAGGTCGCAGAGACCCAGTACTTC | - | TRBJ2-5 | - | TRBV5-1
CASGLRSLGTGELFF | TGTGCTAGTGGTTTGAGATCCCTAGGCACCGGGGAGCTGTTTTTT | - | TRBJ2-2 | - | TRBV12-5
CASSSTGTVKETQYF | TGTGCCAGCTCATCAACCGGGACAGTAAAAGAGACCCAGTACTTC | TRBD1 | TRBJ2-5 | - | TRBV18
CASRGSFNMDTEAFF | TGTGCCAGCCGGGGGAGTTTCAATATGGACACTGAAGCTTTCTTT | - | TRBJ1-1 | once | TRBV28
CSAAGTEEVDEQYF | TGCAGCGCGGCCGGGACAGAAGAAGTGGACGAGCAGTACTTC | TRBD1 | TRBJ2-7 | few | TRBV29-1
CASSLDRAGELFF | TGTGCCAGCAGCTTAGACAGGGCCGGGGAGCTGTTTTTT | - | TRBJ2-2 | - | TRBV7-8
CASSSEWRNEQFF | TGTGCCAGCAGCTCAGAGTGGAGGAATGAGCAGTTCTTC | - | TRBJ2-1 | - | TRBV7-7
CASSFGGASTDTQYF | TGTGCCAGCAGCTTTGGCGGAGCCAGCACAGATACGCAGTATTTT | - | TRBJ2-3 | - | TRBV5-4
CASSQDLGLEQYF | TGTGCCAGCAGCCAAGATCTGGGCTTGGAGCAGTACTTC | - | TRBJ2-7 | - | TRBV14
CASSQRVAGVQPQHF | TGTGCCAGCAGCCAGAGGGTGGCAGGGGTCCAGCCCCAGCATTTT | - | TRBJ1-5 | - | TRBV7-2
CASSPLYTSANNEQFF | TGCGCCAGCAGTCCACTATATACTAGCGCGAACAATGAGCAGTTCTTC | TRBD2 | TRBJ2-1 | - | TRBV5-1
CSVSGGTEAFF | TGCAGCGTTTCAGGTGGTACTGAAGCTTTCTTT | - | TRBJ1-1 | few | TRBV29-1